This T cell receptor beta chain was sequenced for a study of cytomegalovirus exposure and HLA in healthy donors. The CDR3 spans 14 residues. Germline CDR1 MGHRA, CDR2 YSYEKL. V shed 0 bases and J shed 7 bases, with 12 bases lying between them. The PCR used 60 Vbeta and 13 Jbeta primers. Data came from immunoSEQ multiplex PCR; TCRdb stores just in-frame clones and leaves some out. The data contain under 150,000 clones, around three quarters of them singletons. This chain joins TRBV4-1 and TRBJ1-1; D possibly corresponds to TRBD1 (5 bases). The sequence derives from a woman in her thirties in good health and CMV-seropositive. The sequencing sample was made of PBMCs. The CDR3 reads CASSQDLGQCEAFF. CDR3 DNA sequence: TGCGCCAGCAGCCAAGACTTGGGGCAGTGTGAAGCTTTCTTT.